A selection of T cell receptor beta chains follows, all from one sample in a study of blood T cell repertoires in COVID-19. Using immunoSEQ multiplex PCR, the repertoire was profiled, and TCRdb retains in-frame clones only, with some absent. The sample carries roughly 150,000 clones, roughly 83% recorded once. Sequenced input: PBMCs or T cells enriched from blood (not recorded which). Receptors were obtained from a man aged 70 or older who had been exposed to COVID-19. CDR3s include the opening cysteine and the closing phenylalanine or tryptophan. D genes are given only for firm matches. Size values are once, few and many counts, or a class for expanded clones, and some rows have none.

size: few; V: TRBV5-1; D: NA; J: TRBJ2-3; DNA: TGCGCCAGCAGCCGTGACAGTTACACAGATACGCAGTATTTT; CDR3: CASSRDSYTDTQYF
size: NA; V: TRBV7-9; D: NA; J: TRBJ2-5; DNA: TGTGCCAGCAGCCTGAATGGCGGGGGCAGAGAGACCCAGTACTTC; CDR3: CASSLNGGGRETQYF
size: NA; V: TRBV15; D: NA; J: TRBJ2-1; DNA: TGTGCCACCAGCAGAGATCTGGGGGCCTTCAATGAGCAGTTCTTC; CDR3: CATSRDLGAFNEQFF
size: NA; V: TRBV5-1; D: TRBD1; J: TRBJ1-3; DNA: TGCGCCAGCAGCCATGGACAGGGGGCTGAAGGAAACACCATATATTTT; CDR3: CASSHGQGAEGNTIYF
size: NA; V: TRBV2; D: NA; J: TRBJ2-6; DNA: TGTGCCAGCGTGGACACTGCTGGGGCCAACGTCCTGACTTTC; CDR3: CASVDTAGANVLTF
size: NA; V: TRBV4-2; D: TRBD2; J: TRBJ2-1; DNA: TGTGCCAGCAGCCGCGGGGGTCCTCAATCCTACAATGAGCAGTTCTTC; CDR3: CASSRGGPQSYNEQFF
size: NA; V: TRBV3-1/TRBV3-2; D: TRBD1; J: TRBJ2-7; DNA: TGTGCCAGCAGCCAGCCACAGGGGAGCCGGCAGTACTTC; CDR3: CASSQPQGSRQYF
size: NA; V: TRBV5-4; D: NA; J: TRBJ1-1; DNA: TGTGCCAGCAGCTTGACAGGACCGAACACTGAAGCTTTCTTT; CDR3: CASSLTGPNTEAFF
size: NA; V: TRBV5-4; D: TRBD1; J: TRBJ1-1; DNA: TGTGCCAGCAGCTTGCCAGGGGGCGGCACTGAAGCTTTCTTT; CDR3: CASSLPGGGTEAFF
size: NA; V: TRBV5-1; D: TRBD2; J: TRBJ2-2; DNA: TGCGCCAGCAACTTGGGCGGGAGTGGCACCGGGGAGCTGTTTTTT; CDR3: CASNLGGSGTGELFF
size: NA; V: TRBV6-6; D: NA; J: TRBJ2-7; DNA: TGTGCCAGCAGTTCGGTCCGTCTTAACTACGAGCAGTACTTC; CDR3: CASSSVRLNYEQYF
size: NA; V: TRBV30; D: NA; J: TRBJ1-5; DNA: TGTGCCTGGAGTGTCGAGCGAAGGAAGCCCCAGCATTTT; CDR3: CAWSVERRKPQHF
size: NA; V: TRBV19; D: NA; J: TRBJ1-3; DNA: TGTGCCAGTAGTATTCACTCTGGAAACACCATATATTTT; CDR3: CASSIHSGNTIYF
size: NA; V: TRBV5-4; D: TRBD2; J: TRBJ2-5; DNA: TGTGCCACCAGGGCAGGACTAGCGGGAGGAGAGGGGCAAGAGACCCAGTACTTC; CDR3: CATRAGLAGGEGQETQYF
size: NA; V: TRBV5-1; D: TRBD2; J: TRBJ2-1; DNA: TGCGCCAGCAGCTTGGCCGGGACTAGCGGCTACAATGAGCAGTTCTTC; CDR3: CASSLAGTSGYNEQFF
size: NA; V: TRBV15; D: NA; J: TRBJ2-3; DNA: TGTGCCACCAGCAGAGACTTTACAGATACGCAGTATTTT; CDR3: CATSRDFTDTQYF
size: NA; V: TRBV28; D: NA; J: TRBJ1-2; DNA: TGTGCCAGCAGTTTATCCCCAGGGAAAAGTGGCTACACCTTC; CDR3: CASSLSPGKSGYTF
size: NA; V: TRBV11-1; D: NA; J: TRBJ2-3; DNA: TGTGCCAGCAGCCGGTTAGGCGCTAGCGGCACAGATACGCAGTATTTT; CDR3: CASSRLGASGTDTQYF
size: NA; V: TRBV7-9; D: NA; J: TRBJ1-1; DNA: TGTGCCCAGGGAACTAAGGGCACTGAAGCTTTCTTT; CDR3: CAQGTKGTEAFF
size: NA; V: TRBV7-3; D: TRBD1; J: TRBJ2-7; DNA: TGTGCCAGCAGCCCTGGGACAGGCCCCTACGAGCAGTACTTC; CDR3: CASSPGTGPYEQYF
size: NA; V: TRBV9; D: TRBD2; J: TRBJ2-3; DNA: TGTGCCAGCAGCTGGGCGGGGGGTAGCACAGATACGCAGTATTTT; CDR3: CASSWAGGSTDTQYF
size: few; V: TRBV19; D: NA; J: TRBJ1-6; DNA: TGTGCCAGTAGTCTCCCGAATTCACCCCTCCACTTT; CDR3: CASSLPNSPLHF
size: NA; V: TRBV13; D: TRBD2; J: TRBJ2-1; DNA: TGTGCCAGCAGCGATACGACTAGCGGTCTATACAATGAGCAGTTCTTC; CDR3: CASSDTTSGLYNEQFF
size: NA; V: TRBV9; D: TRBD2; J: TRBJ2-3; DNA: TGTGCCAGCAGCCCATCGGGACTAGCGGGGCCTCAGGGTACGCAGTATTTT; CDR3: CASSPSGLAGPQGTQYF
size: NA; V: TRBV28; D: NA; J: TRBJ1-5; DNA: TGTGCCAGCAGAAGCCATAAAGTAATTCGGGAGGGGAAGAATCAGCCCCAGCATTTT; CDR3: CASRSHKVIREGKNQPQHF
size: NA; V: TRBV18; D: TRBD2; J: TRBJ2-1; DNA: TGTGCCAGCTCACCACCCGGGGGGTCCTACAATGAGCAGTTCTTC; CDR3: CASSPPGGSYNEQFF
size: NA; V: TRBV24-1; D: TRBD1; J: TRBJ1-2; DNA: TGTGCCACCAGCTCAGGACAGGGGAACTATGGCTACACCTTC; CDR3: CATSSGQGNYGYTF
size: NA; V: TRBV2; D: TRBD2; J: TRBJ2-1; DNA: TGTGCCAGCAGTGCTCTTAGCGGGGCCTACAATGAGCAGTTCTTC; CDR3: CASSALSGAYNEQFF
size: once; V: TRBV25-1; D: NA; J: TRBJ1-4; DNA: TGTGCCAGCAGGGAGCCGGGGATTACTAATGAAAAACTGTTTTTT; CDR3: CASREPGITNEKLFF
size: NA; V: TRBV12-2; D: NA; J: TRBJ1-2; DNA: TGTGCAAGTCTTCAACGCCAGGGGTGGGGCTACACCTTC; CDR3: CASLQRQGWGYTF
size: NA; V: TRBV7-9; D: TRBD1; J: TRBJ1-2; DNA: TGTGCCAGCACCGGGTATCAGGGGGCGCATGGCTACACCTTC; CDR3: CASTGYQGAHGYTF
size: NA; V: TRBV7-2; D: TRBD1; J: TRBJ1-2; DNA: TGTGCCAGCAGCTTAGTTGACAGGGCTGGCTACACCTTC; CDR3: CASSLVDRAGYTF
size: NA; V: TRBV10-3; D: NA; J: TRBJ1-2; DNA: TGTGCCATCAGTGACGAGGGCAGCGGATACTATGGCTACACCTTC; CDR3: CAISDEGSGYYGYTF
size: NA; V: TRBV28; D: NA; J: TRBJ1-5; DNA: TGTGCCAGCAGTTTACGTTTGACCGGACAGTTTTTT; CDR3: CASSLRLTGQFF
size: NA; V: TRBV6-4; D: NA; J: TRBJ2-2; DNA: TGTGCCAGCAGTGCGCAGGGTGGTACCGGGTCCGGGGAGCTGTTTTTT; CDR3: CASSAQGGTGSGELFF
size: NA; V: TRBV7-2; D: TRBD1; J: TRBJ2-1; DNA: TGTGCCAGCAGCTTTCAGACAGGGGTTGGTGAGCAGTTCTTC; CDR3: CASSFQTGVGEQFF
size: NA; V: TRBV6-5; D: TRBD2; J: TRBJ2-1; DNA: TGTGCCAGCAGTTACCCGGGAGGGTTCAATGAGCAGTTCTTC; CDR3: CASSYPGGFNEQFF
size: NA; V: TRBV20-1; D: TRBD1; J: TRBJ2-1; DNA: TGCAGCGTCAGGGGGCAGAATGAGCAGTTCTTC; CDR3: CSVRGQNEQFF
size: NA; V: TRBV2; D: NA; J: TRBJ1-3; DNA: TGTGCCAGCTCCGGCCAGGCGTCGCCTGGAAACACCATATATTTT; CDR3: CASSGQASPGNTIYF
size: NA; V: TRBV27; D: NA; J: TRBJ1-6; DNA: TGTGCCAGCAGTTTAATACAGGGAAACTCACCCCTCCACTTT; CDR3: CASSLIQGNSPLHF
size: NA; V: TRBV4-2; D: TRBD2; J: TRBJ2-1; DNA: TGTGCCAGCAGCCAAATAGCGGGGGGCGTGGAGTTCTTC; CDR3: CASSQIAGGVEFF